The clone carrying this T cell receptor (beta chain) has a handful of counts. The assay was immunoSEQ multiplex PCR, and TCRdb's table has in-frame clones only and misses some. The table shows roughly 200,000 clones, with about 88% occurring only once. This specimen comes from a study of blood T cell repertoires in COVID-19. Study overall: Whether acute or convalescent, the COVID-19 samples came from the United States, Italy and Spain. T cells, B-cell-depleted T cells, or PBMCs supplied cDNA or gDNA.

Sequenced material: peripheral blood. The clonotype comes from a woman between 45 and 60 years old with COVID-19, enrolled during active disease.

CDR3 loop: CASRLYDDNEQFF. DNA of the CDR3: TGCGCCAGCAGACTATACGATGACAATGAGCAGTTCTTC. The chain joins TRBV10-1 to TRBJ2-1; no firm D call. Germline V CDR1 and CDR2: WNHNN, SYGVQD (reference sequence). V lost 6 bases, J lost 5 bases, and 11 bases lay in between. This CDR3 region has 13 residues.